This TCR beta chain came from a study of blood T cell repertoires in COVID-19. Study-level background: Nucleic acid was either cDNA or gDNA, and it came from T cells, B-cell-depleted T cells, or PBMCs.

V was pared by 6 bases and J by 0 bases, with 17 bases between. CDR3 length: 17 residues. Germline V lookup: CDR1 MDHEN, CDR2 SYDVKM. This clone was counted a single time. Enrolled through a virtual design, the participants were between roughly 18 and 90 years of age and came from 24 US areas. Clinical histories supplied by participants themselves formed the basis of cohort assignment. As handled by the study authors: Amplifying reference gene primers gave estimates of nucleated cell counts. TCRdb keeps only in-frame clones here, not all; method: immunoSEQ multiplex PCR. The D gene and trimming were derived from the DNA, and the V and J assignments and clone size from that table. The data show 330,000 or so clones, with 80% to 90% seen just once and less than 5.5% held by the top ten.

The V and J genes are TRBV28 and TRBJ1-4; maybe TRBD1 (5 bases). This clonotype was sampled from a man between 25 and 39 years old who had recovered from COVID-19. The sample consisted of PBMCs or T cells enriched from blood (not recorded which). The DNA for the CDR3 is TGTGCCAGCAGATTCTCGGACACCCTTGCAACTAATGAAAAACTGTTTTTT. It encodes CASRFSDTLATNEKLFF.